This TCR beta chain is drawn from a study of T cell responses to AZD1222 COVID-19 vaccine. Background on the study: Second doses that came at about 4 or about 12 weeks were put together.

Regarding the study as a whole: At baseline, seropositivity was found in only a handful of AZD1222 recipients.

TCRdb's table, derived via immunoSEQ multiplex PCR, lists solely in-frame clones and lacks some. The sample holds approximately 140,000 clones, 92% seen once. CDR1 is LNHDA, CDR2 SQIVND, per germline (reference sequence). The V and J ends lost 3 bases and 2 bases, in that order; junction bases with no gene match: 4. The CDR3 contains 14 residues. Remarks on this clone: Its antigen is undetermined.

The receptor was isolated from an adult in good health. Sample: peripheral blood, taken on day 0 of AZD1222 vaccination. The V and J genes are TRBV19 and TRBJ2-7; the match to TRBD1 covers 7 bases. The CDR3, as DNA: TGTGCCAGTAGTATCGACAGGGAAGCCTACGAGCAGTACTTC. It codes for CASSIDREAYEQYF.